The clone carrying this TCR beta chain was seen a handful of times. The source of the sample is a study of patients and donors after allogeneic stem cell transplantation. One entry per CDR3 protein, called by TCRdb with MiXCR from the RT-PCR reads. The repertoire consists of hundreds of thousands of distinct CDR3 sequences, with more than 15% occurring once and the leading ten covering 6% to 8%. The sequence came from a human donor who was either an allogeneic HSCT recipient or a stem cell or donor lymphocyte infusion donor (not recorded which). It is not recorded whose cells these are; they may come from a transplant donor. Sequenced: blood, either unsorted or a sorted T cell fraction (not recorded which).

CDR3 amino acids: CASSLGSRLEYEQYF. The DNA of the CDR3 is TGTGCCAGCAGCTTAGGGTCCCGATTAGAATACGAGCAGTACTTC. The chain uses TRBV7-2 and TRBJ2-7; D uncertain. Between the trimmed V and J ends, which lost 1 base and 4 bases, there was a span of 14 bases. This CDR3 spans 15 amino acids. CDR1 is SGHTA, CDR2 FQGNSA, per germline. Full variable domain (remainder filled in from reference TRBV7-2 and TRBJ2-7): GAGVSQSPSNKVTEKGKDVELRCDPISGHTALYWYRQSLGQGLEFLIYFQGNSAPDKSGLPSDRFSAERTGGSVSTLTIQRTQQEDSAVYLCASSLGSRLEYEQYFGPGTRLTVT.